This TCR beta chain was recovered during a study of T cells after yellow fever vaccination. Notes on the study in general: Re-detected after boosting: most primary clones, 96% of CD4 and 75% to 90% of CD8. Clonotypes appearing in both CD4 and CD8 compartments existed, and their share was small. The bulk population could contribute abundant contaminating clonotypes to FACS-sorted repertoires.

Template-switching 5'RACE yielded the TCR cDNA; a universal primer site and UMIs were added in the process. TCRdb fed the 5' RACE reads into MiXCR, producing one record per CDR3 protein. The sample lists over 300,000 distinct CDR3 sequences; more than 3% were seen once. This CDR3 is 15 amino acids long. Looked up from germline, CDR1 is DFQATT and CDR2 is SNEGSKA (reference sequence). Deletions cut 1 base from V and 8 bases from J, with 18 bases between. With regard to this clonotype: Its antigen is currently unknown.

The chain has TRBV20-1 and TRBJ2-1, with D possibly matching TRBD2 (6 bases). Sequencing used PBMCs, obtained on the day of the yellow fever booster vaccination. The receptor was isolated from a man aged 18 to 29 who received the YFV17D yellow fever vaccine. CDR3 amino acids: CSARAPLGGSDEQFF. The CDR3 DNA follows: TGCAGTGCTAGAGCTCCCCTGGGGGGATCCGATGAGCAGTTCTTC.